A selection of T cell receptor beta chains follows, all from one sample in a study of OX40 agonist ivuxolimab in advanced cancers. The method was immunoSEQ multiplex PCR; TCRdb's version includes in-frame clones alone and lacks a portion of them. The sample has tens of thousands of clones; around 93% are singletons. The material sequenced was CD4+ or CD8+ T cells sorted from blood, taken in a trial of the OX40 agonist ivuxolimab. The receptors come from an adult with an advanced solid tumor such as melanoma, head and neck, liver or kidney cancer. The CDR3 runs from the conserved cysteine through the conserved F or W. D genes are given only for firm matches. Rows may omit the clone size; those that give it use once, few, many or a size class.

>-|-|TRBJ2-7|TRBV7-9
TGTGCCAGCAGCTCGGGGGGCCCCTACGAGCAGTACTTC
CASSSGGPYEQYF
>-|-|TRBJ2-7|TRBV28
TGTGCCAGCAGTTTTAAACCGTACGAGCAGTACTTC
CASSFKPYEQYF
>-|-|TRBJ2-5|TRBV4-3
TGCGCCAGCAGCCAAGGAGACAGGCGTAGGGAGACCCAGTACTTC
CASSQGDRRRETQYF
>-|once|TRBJ2-5|TRBV28
TGTGCCAGCAGATCCCGGACCGTAGAGACCCAGTACTTC
CASRSRTVETQYF
>TRBD1|-|TRBJ2-5|TRBV5-4
TGTGCCAGCAGCTTGGTCGGGACAGAAGAGACCCAGTACTTC
CASSLVGTEETQYF
>TRBD2|-|TRBJ2-7|TRBV11-2
TGTGCCAGCAGCTTAGGTACTAGCGGGAACGAGCAGTACTTC
CASSLGTSGNEQYF
>-|-|TRBJ2-1|TRBV7-3
TGTGCCAGCAGCTCGCTACTGAGCTCCTACAATGAGCAGTTCTTC
CASSSLLSSYNEQFF
>-|-|TRBJ2-1|TRBV5-5
TGTGCCAGCAGCCCAGTAGGGACTTCCAATGAGCAGTTCTTC
CASSPVGTSNEQFF
>TRBD1|-|TRBJ2-7|TRBV28
TGTGCCAGCAGGGACAGGGGATTGTCCTACGAGCAGTACTTC
CASRDRGLSYEQYF
>TRBD1|-|TRBJ2-7|TRBV7-2
TGTGCCAGCAGCTCAGACAGGGCCTGGAACGAGCAGTACTTC
CASSSDRAWNEQYF
>-|-|TRBJ1-5|TRBV27
TGTGCCAGCAGCCCGGGGGGTTATAGCAATCAGCCCCAGCATTTT
CASSPGGYSNQPQHF
>-|-|TRBJ2-7|TRBV28
TGTGCCAGCAGTTTCGGGACTTTTAGCTCCTACGAGCAGTACTTC
CASSFGTFSSYEQYF
>TRBD1|-|TRBJ1-1|TRBV19
TGTGCCAGTAGTAGGACAGGAGTCATGAACACTGAAGCTTTCTTT
CASSRTGVMNTEAFF
>-|-|TRBJ2-4|TRBV4-3
TGCGCCAGCAGCCTCTCCTGGGACTGGGACTTGGGCATTCAGTACTTC
CASSLSWDWDLGIQYF
>TRBD2|-|TRBJ2-1|TRBV27
TGTGCCAGCAGTTTAATTAGCGGGAGTGGGAATGAGCAGTTCTTC
CASSLISGSGNEQFF
>-|-|TRBJ1-1|TRBV10-2
TGCGCCAGCAGTGGGGGCTCGATCCTCCCCGCTGAAGCTTTCTTT
CASSGGSILPAEAFF
>-|-|TRBJ2-1|TRBV7-2
TGTGCCAGCAGTTGGGGGAGTGAGCAGTTCTTC
CASSWGSEQFF
>TRBD2|-|TRBJ2-7|TRBV5-5
TGTGCCAGCAGTCTAGCGGGAGGCCACTACGAGCAGTACTTC
CASSLAGGHYEQYF
>TRBD1|-|TRBJ2-7|TRBV7-6
TGTGCCAGCAGCCTCGGGACAGGGGAGGGGTACGAGCAGTACTTC
CASSLGTGEGYEQYF
>-|-|TRBJ2-7|TRBV27
TGTGCCAGCAGTGGGGGAGGCTCTGACTCCTACGAGCAGTACTTC
CASSGGGSDSYEQYF
>TRBD2|-|TRBJ2-1|TRBV11-3
TGTGCCAGCAGCCCGGGAGGCCAACGGGAGCAGTTCTTC
CASSPGGQREQFF
>-|-|TRBJ1-1|TRBV18
TGTGCCAGCTCACCACCGGCAGGGCCGACTGAAGCTTTCTTT
CASSPPAGPTEAFF
>TRBD2|-|TRBJ2-3|TRBV2
TGTGCCAGCAGACTAGCGGGAGAAGGCACAGATACGCAGTATTTT
CASRLAGEGTDTQYF
>TRBD2|-|TRBJ2-7|TRBV7-9
TGTGCCAGCAGCTTAGTTTTAGCGGGAGCTTCTTCCAAGCAGTACTTC
CASSLVLAGASSKQYF
>-|-|TRBJ1-4|TRBV19
TGTGCCAGTAGCCCCGGGGGCCTCGAAAAACTGTTTTTT
CASSPGGLEKLFF
>-|-|TRBJ2-5|TRBV5-1
TGCGCCAGCAGCTACCAGGACAGTGGGGAGACCCAGTACTTC
CASSYQDSGETQYF
>-|-|TRBJ2-7|TRBV5-6
TGTGCCAGCAGCTCCCAGGACTACGAGCAGTACTTC
CASSSQDYEQYF
>-|-|TRBJ1-5|TRBV11-2
TGTGCCAGCAGCTTAGCTAGCAATCAGCCCCAGCATTTT
CASSLASNQPQHF
>-|-|TRBJ1-1|TRBV9
TGTGCCAGCAGCGTAGAGATGGGAACTGAAGCTTTCTTT
CASSVEMGTEAFF
>TRBD1|-|TRBJ2-5|TRBV6-5
TGTGCCAGCAGTTACCGACAGGGAGAGACCCAGTACTTC
CASSYRQGETQYF
>-|-|TRBJ1-1|TRBV6-5
TGTGCCAGCAGACCGAGAAAGAACACTGAAGCTTTCTTT
CASRPRKNTEAFF
>-|-|TRBJ2-2|TRBV15
TGTGCCACCAGCAGAGATTTAAGGCTAGCAGCCGGGGAGCTGTTTTTT
CATSRDLRLAAGELFF
>-|-|TRBJ2-2|TRBV5-6
TGTGCCAGCAGCTTGGTCCAGAACACCGGGGAGCTGTTTTTT
CASSLVQNTGELFF
>-|few|TRBJ2-7|TRBV28
TGTGCCAGCAGTTCCCTACCCGGGAACTACGAGCAGTACTTC
CASSSLPGNYEQYF
>-|-|TRBJ2-7|TRBV5-6
TGTGCCAGCAGCCCTCTTGCGGATCCGACCTACGAGCAGTACTTC
CASSPLADPTYEQYF
>-|-|TRBJ2-2|TRBV7-9
TGTGCCAGCAGCAGCGGGACAACCGGGGAGCTGTTTTTT
CASSSGTTGELFF
>TRBD2|once|TRBJ2-3|TRBV11-2
TGTGCCAGCAGCTTAGCGGGACTAGACGATACGCAGTATTTT
CASSLAGLDDTQYF
>-|-|TRBJ1-5|TRBV28
TGTGCCAGCAGACACCGGACACCTAATCAGCCCCAGCATTTT
CASRHRTPNQPQHF
>TRBD2|-|TRBJ2-7|TRBV27
TGTGCCAGCAGTCTAGAGGCGGGGAAGGGGGCTAGCGGGGGTCCTGTCTACGAGCAGTACTTC
CASSLEAGKGASGGPVYEQYF
>-|few|TRBJ1-1|TRBV19
TGTGCCAGTAGTATTGACAGGCGGGGCACTGAAGCTTTCTTT
CASSIDRRGTEAFF
>-|few|TRBJ1-2|TRBV7-8
TGTGCCAGCAGCTTAGCAATTTCCGGGATCGAGGACCCTAACTATGGCTACACCTTC
CASSLAISGIEDPNYGYTF
>-|-|TRBJ2-1|TRBV18
TGTGCCAGCTCACTTACCGCCGCAGGGACCTACAATGAGCAGTTCTTC
CASSLTAAGTYNEQFF
>-|-|TRBJ2-7|TRBV27
TGTGCCAGCAGTCCAGCATACTCCTACGAGCAGTACTTC
CASSPAYSYEQYF
>TRBD1|-|TRBJ2-1|TRBV18
TGTGCCAGCTCACCCCTGGGACAGAGCATTTACAATGAGCAGTTCTTC
CASSPLGQSIYNEQFF
>-|-|TRBJ2-7|TRBV28
TGTGCCAGCAGTACCACAGGGGAGGCCTACGAGCAGTACTTC
CASSTTGEAYEQYF
>TRBD2|-|TRBJ2-1|TRBV30
TGTGCCTGGAGTGGGACTAGCGGGAACTACAATGAGCAGTTCTTC
CAWSGTSGNYNEQFF
>TRBD1|-|TRBJ2-2|TRBV7-9
TGTGCCAGCAGCCCCGGACAGGGGTGGGCCGGGGAGCTGTTTTTT
CASSPGQGWAGELFF
>-|-|TRBJ2-1|TRBV7-6
TGTGCCAGCAGCTTTGGACGCTACAATGAGCAGTTCTTC
CASSFGRYNEQFF
>-|few|TRBJ2-1|TRBV15
TGTGCCACCAGCAGAGAGCGGCGAGGCGGTTTATTGGGTGAGCAGTTCTTC
CATSRERRGGLLGEQFF
>TRBD1|-|TRBJ2-2|TRBV5-6
TGTGCCAGCAGCTTGATTGGAGAACAGGGGGGCACCGGGGAGCTGTTTTTT
CASSLIGEQGGTGELFF
>-|-|TRBJ1-2|TRBV28
TGTGCCAGCAGCCCAGCCCCCGCGGGACGGTCTGGCTACACCTTC
CASSPAPAGRSGYTF
>-|medium-sized|TRBJ1-2|TRBV14
TGTGCCAGCAGCCAAGCTGGCGTGCATGGCTACACCTTC
CASSQAGVHGYTF
>-|-|TRBJ2-2|TRBV11-1
TGTGCCAGCAGCTTAAAGAACACCGGGGAGCTGTTTTTT
CASSLKNTGELFF
>-|-|TRBJ2-1|TRBV5-4
TGTGCCACCAGAGCTACAGATGAGCAGTTCTTC
CATRATDEQFF
>-|-|TRBJ2-1|TRBV7-9
TGTGCCAGCAGCTTAAGCGGTTGGGGGACGGAGTACAATGAGCAGTTCTTC
CASSLSGWGTEYNEQFF
>-|-|TRBJ2-3|TRBV28
TGTGCCAGCAGTCCCTACCGGGGGATCACAGATACGCAGTATTTT
CASSPYRGITDTQYF
>TRBD1|-|TRBJ1-1|TRBV9
TGTGCCAGCAGCGTAGAGGGGACAGGCTACACTGAAGCTTTCTTT
CASSVEGTGYTEAFF
>-|medium-sized|TRBJ1-5|TRBV7-9
TGTGCCAGCAGCTCGGTGGGGACAAATCAGCCCCAGCATTTT
CASSSVGTNQPQHF
>-|-|TRBJ2-1|TRBV4-3
TGCGCCAGCAGCCTCAGACTGAACAGGGAGGTCAATGAGCAGTTCTTC
CASSLRLNREVNEQFF
>-|few|TRBJ2-2|TRBV7-6
TGTGCCAGCAGCTTAGAGGGCTACGGGGAGCTGTTTTTT
CASSLEGYGELFF